A selection of T cell receptor beta chains follows, all from one sample in a study of blood T cell repertoires in COVID-19. Using immunoSEQ multiplex PCR, the repertoire was profiled, and TCRdb retains in-frame clones only, with some absent. Among 100,000 to 150,000 clones listed, roughly 90% were seen once. Material: peripheral blood. The receptors here all came from a woman aged 80 or over with acute or convalescent COVID-19. Each CDR3 is given with its conserved first and last residue. Each record gives: J gene, D gene, V gene, clone size, CDR3 DNA, CDR3 protein. The D gene is left open where the match is weak. The listing skips clone size in some rows; elsewhere it reads once, few, many or a size class.

TRBJ2-5 . TRBV29-1 . TGCAGCGTTGTTGATGGGAGTAAGACCCAGTACTTC CSVVDGSKTQYF
TRBJ2-2 . TRBV7-6 . TGTGCCAGCAGCTTAACCCAATCTACGGTTTACGACACCGGGGAGCTGTTTTTT CASSLTQSTVYDTGELFF
TRBJ1-5 . TRBV19 . TGTGCCAGTAGTGCCGGAGGGGGGGCACCTTGGGGCAATCAGCCCCAGCATTTT CASSAGGGAPWGNQPQHF
TRBJ1-5 . TRBV5-1 once TGCGCCAGCAGTCCGGAAGGGGCCGGATATCAGCCCCAGCATTTT CASSPEGAGYQPQHF
TRBJ1-2 . TRBV6-1 . TGTGCCAGCAGTGAAGCTATAACAGGGTATGGCTACACCTTC CASSEAITGYGYTF
TRBJ2-7 TRBD2 TRBV19 . TGTGCCAGTAGTAAAAGCGGGAGGGCCGGATACGAGCAGTACTTC CASSKSGRAGYEQYF
TRBJ1-5 TRBD1 TRBV27 few TGTGCCAGCAGTTTTATCGCACCCTCAGGGGGCGGGCAGCCCCAGCATTTT CASSFIAPSGGGQPQHF
TRBJ2-1 . TRBV19 . TGTGCCAGTAATCCAGGGATCACCTACAATGAGCAGTTCTTC CASNPGITYNEQFF
TRBJ1-5 . TRBV6-1 . TGTGCCAGCAGTGAAGGGGGACATTATAGCAATCAGCCCCAGCATTTT CASSEGGHYSNQPQHF
TRBJ1-1 . TRBV7-9 . TGTGCCAGCAGCTTTCTTGTCGGCCAACGGGGGACTGAAGCTTTCTTT CASSFLVGQRGTEAFF
TRBJ1-5 . TRBV7-9 . TGTGCCAGCAGCTCAGGATTGAATCAGCCCCAGCATTTT CASSSGLNQPQHF
TRBJ2-7 TRBD2 TRBV5-1 . TGCGCCAGCAGCCTACTAGCGGACTCCTACGAGCAGTACTTC CASSLLADSYEQYF
TRBJ1-4 . TRBV29-1 few TGCAGCGTTGCTAAGGGGGGGGGCGGTGAAAAACTGTTTTTT CSVAKGGGGEKLFF
TRBJ2-1 . TRBV5-6 . TGTGCCAGCAGCTTCAGGGGCCATGAGCAGTTCTTC CASSFRGHEQFF
TRBJ2-2 TRBD2 TRBV4-2 . TGTGCCAGCAGCCAGGCTAGCGGGAGGTTTACCGGGGAGCTGTTTTTT CASSQASGRFTGELFF
TRBJ2-1 . TRBV12-3/TRBV12-4 . TGTGCCAGCAGTTTGGGGGCCGGGGAGCAGTTCTTC CASSLGAGEQFF